Listed below are T cell receptor beta chains from one sample, sequenced in a study of graft-versus-host responses after intestinal transplantation. These TCRs' antigens remain unknown. TCRdb keeps only in-frame clones here, not all; method: immunoSEQ multiplex PCR. The sample holds around 93,000 clones; 80% to 95% are singletons and the top ten take roughly 5.5%. The sequenced sample was unstimulated CD8+ T cells sorted from spleen or lymph node cells, obtained before intestinal transplant. These receptors came from a human donor who received an intestinal transplant. The CDR3 runs from the conserved cysteine through the conserved F or W. The D gene is left open where the match is weak. Not all rows give a size; the values are once, few, many and, for expanded clones, a class.

v_call	j_call	d_call	clone_size	cdr3_nt	cdr3_aa
TRBV5-4	TRBJ2-5	NA	NA	TGTGCCAGCAGCCTGGGTCGGGGAGAGACCCAGTACTTC	CASSLGRGETQYF
TRBV28	TRBJ2-1	NA	NA	TGTGCCAGCACAAGGCCCAGCGGCTTACCCTACAATGAGCAGTTCTTC	CASTRPSGLPYNEQFF
TRBV9	TRBJ2-7	NA	NA	TGTGCCAGCAGCCCCTACAGGCTGGGGTACGAGCAGTACTTC	CASSPYRLGYEQYF
TRBV27	TRBJ1-1	NA	NA	TGTGCCAGCAGTCCAATCGGGGGGGCAAACACTGAAGCTTTCTTT	CASSPIGGANTEAFF
TRBV19	TRBJ1-6	NA	NA	TGTGCCAGTAGTACCTGGGGGGGTTCGGAATCACCCCTCCACTTT	CASSTWGGSESPLHF
TRBV7-3	TRBJ2-1	TRBD2	NA	TGTGCCAGCAGCTTGTTCGGGACTAGCGGGAGGGCCTGGGGGGATGAGCAGTTCTTC	CASSLFGTSGRAWGDEQFF
TRBV7-3	TRBJ1-1	TRBD1	NA	TGTGCCAGCAGCTTGGGAGGGGGCGATGAAGCTTTCTTT	CASSLGGGDEAFF
TRBV13	TRBJ2-1	TRBD2	NA	TGTGCCAGCAGCATGACTAGCGGGATCTACAATGAGCAGTTCTTC	CASSMTSGIYNEQFF
TRBV5-6	TRBJ1-2	NA	NA	TGTGCCAGCAGCTTGTGGGGAGGACACCAAATCGGCTACACCTTC	CASSLWGGHQIGYTF
TRBV7-2	TRBJ1-1	NA	NA	TGTGCCAGCAGCTTAGCTGCCACTGAGAACACTGAAGCTTTCTTT	CASSLAATENTEAFF
TRBV7-6	TRBJ2-7	NA	NA	TGTGCCAGCGGCAACGGAGGGGAGCAGTACTTC	CASGNGGEQYF
TRBV2	TRBJ2-1	TRBD2	NA	TGTGCCAGCCCGGGACTAGCGGGGTCTCTTGAGCAGTTCTTC	CASPGLAGSLEQFF
TRBV11-2	TRBJ1-6	NA	NA	TGTGCCAGCAGCTTTACCACCCCGACAGCAGATTCACCCCTCCACTTT	CASSFTTPTADSPLHF
TRBV7-3	TRBJ2-1	NA	NA	TGTGCCAGCAGCGCAGACGGGGCTGGAGTGGGAGTTTCCTACAATGAGCAGTTCTTC	CASSADGAGVGVSYNEQFF
TRBV27	TRBJ2-1	NA	NA	TGTGCCAGCAGTTTTTGGTCCGGGCAACCCGGTGAGCAGTTCTTC	CASSFWSGQPGEQFF
TRBV18	TRBJ2-7	NA	NA	TGTGCCAGCTCAGGAAGGGGCTCCTACGAGCAGTACTTC	CASSGRGSYEQYF
TRBV14	TRBJ1-6	TRBD1	NA	TGTGCCAGCAGCCAGAGACAGGGGAATTCACCCCTCCACTTT	CASSQRQGNSPLHF
TRBV7-7	TRBJ2-5	NA	NA	TGTGCCAGCAGCTTAGCGCTGGAGGGGGCAGAGACCCAGTACTTC	CASSLALEGAETQYF
TRBV7-9	TRBJ1-6	NA	NA	TGTGCCAGCAGCCCCATTGGGAGGGCGGGTACACCCCTCCACTTT	CASSPIGRAGTPLHF
TRBV5-1	TRBJ2-7	NA	NA	TGCGCCAGCAGCTGGGACTTTTCCTACGAGCAGTACTTC	CASSWDFSYEQYF
TRBV5-1	TRBJ1-1	NA	NA	TGCGCCAGCAGCTCCATATACTTAAGTCCGCAGAACACTGAAGCTTTCTTT	CASSSIYLSPQNTEAFF
TRBV27	TRBJ2-2	TRBD1	NA	TGTGCCAGCAGTTCTCACCGGGACAGGGCGAACACCGGGGAGCTGTTTTTT	CASSSHRDRANTGELFF
TRBV27	TRBJ2-1	TRBD2	NA	TGTGCCAGCAGTCCCCAAACTAGCGGGAGTTCCTATGAGCAGTTCTTC	CASSPQTSGSSYEQFF
TRBV11-1	TRBJ1-1	NA	NA	TGTGCCAGCAGCAAGTGGGTGAACACTGAAGCTTTCTTT	CASSKWVNTEAFF
TRBV25-1	TRBJ1-2	NA	NA	TGTGCCAGCAGTGAAAATGGGGTCCCCTACTATGGCTACACCTTC	CASSENGVPYYGYTF
TRBV5-1	TRBJ2-7	NA	NA	TGCGCCAGCAGCTTGGATCAGGGATGGAGCTCCTACGAGCAGTACTTC	CASSLDQGWSSYEQYF
TRBV11-2	TRBJ1-1	NA	NA	TGTGCCAGCAGCAAAAAGGGGGGAGGATGGAACACTGAAGCTTTCTTT	CASSKKGGGWNTEAFF
TRBV5-6	TRBJ1-4	NA	few	TGTGCCAGCAGCCCATGGGACTCTTCGGAACTGTTTTTT	CASSPWDSSELFF
TRBV18	TRBJ2-1	TRBD2	NA	TGTGCCAGCTCACCAACAACTAGCGGCAATGAGCAGTTCTTC	CASSPTTSGNEQFF
TRBV27	TRBJ2-7	TRBD2	once	TGTGCCAGCAGTTTAAAGACTAGCGGGTTCTACGAGCAGTACTTC	CASSLKTSGFYEQYF
TRBV2	TRBJ2-4	NA	NA	TGTGCCAGCAGTGACAAGGGAGTCACGGCCAAAAACATTCAGTACTTC	CASSDKGVTAKNIQYF
TRBV19	TRBJ2-4	NA	NA	TGTGCCAGTAGTCCGGGATCCAAAAACATTCAGTACTTC	CASSPGSKNIQYF
TRBV19	TRBJ2-2	NA	NA	TGTGCCAGTTCGCCAGGGATGGAGCTGTTTTTT	CASSPGMELFF
TRBV28	TRBJ2-7	TRBD2	NA	TGTGCCAGCAGGTCGGGACTAGCGGGCCACGAGCAGTACTTC	CASRSGLAGHEQYF
TRBV4-1	TRBJ2-1	TRBD2	NA	TGCGCCAGCAGCCAAGAACTAGCGGGGGGCCCCGAGTTCTTC	CASSQELAGGPEFF
TRBV29-1	TRBJ2-7	NA	once	TGCAGCGTTGAGGACAGCAACCGCTACGAGCAGTACTTC	CSVEDSNRYEQYF
TRBV7-9	TRBJ2-7	NA	NA	TGTGCCAGCAGCTTTATATCCGACTACGAGCAGTACTTC	CASSFISDYEQYF
TRBV28	TRBJ2-1	NA	NA	TGTGCCAGCGTCTCGGAGCGGAGATCCTACAATGAGCAGTTCTTC	CASVSERRSYNEQFF
TRBV6-1	TRBJ2-5	NA	NA	TGTGCCAGCAGTGGGGGTTTGGAGACCCAGTACTTC	CASSGGLETQYF
TRBV2	TRBJ2-7	NA	NA	TGTGCCAGCAGTGATAGGTTAGACCCTCGCGAGCAGTACTTC	CASSDRLDPREQYF
TRBV6-5	TRBJ2-5	NA	NA	TGTGCCAGCAGTTACTCGGGTGCCGGTAACCAAGAGACCCAGTACTTC	CASSYSGAGNQETQYF
TRBV7-2	TRBJ1-2	TRBD1	NA	TGTGCCAGCAGCACGCGGGACAGGCCACTTGTGTATGGCTACACCTTC	CASSTRDRPLVYGYTF
TRBV25-1	TRBJ1-1	NA	NA	TGTGCCAGCAGACAGGTGAACACTGAAGCTTTCTTT	CASRQVNTEAFF
TRBV27	TRBJ2-2	NA	NA	TGTGCCAGCAGTCACCAGAACACCGGGGAGCTGTTTTTT	CASSHQNTGELFF